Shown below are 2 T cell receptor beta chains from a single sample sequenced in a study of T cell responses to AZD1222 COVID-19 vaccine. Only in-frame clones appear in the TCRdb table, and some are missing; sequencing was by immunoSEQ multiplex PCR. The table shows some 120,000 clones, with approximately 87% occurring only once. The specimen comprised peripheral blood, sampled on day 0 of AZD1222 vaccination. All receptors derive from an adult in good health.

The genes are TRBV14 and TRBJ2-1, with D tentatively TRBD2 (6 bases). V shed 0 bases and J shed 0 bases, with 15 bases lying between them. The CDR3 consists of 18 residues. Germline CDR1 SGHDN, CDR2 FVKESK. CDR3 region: CASSQEGWRGSSYNEQFF. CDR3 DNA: TGTGCCAGCAGCCAAGAGGGTTGGCGGGGCAGCTCCTACAATGAGCAGTTCTTC.

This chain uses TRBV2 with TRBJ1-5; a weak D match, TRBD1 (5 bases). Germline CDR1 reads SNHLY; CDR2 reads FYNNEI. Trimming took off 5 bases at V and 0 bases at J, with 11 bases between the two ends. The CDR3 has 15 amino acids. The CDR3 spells CASSTRQNSNQPQHF. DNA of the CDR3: TGTGCCAGCAGTACTAGACAGAATAGCAATCAGCCCCAGCATTTT.